The 25 T cell receptor beta chains in this list originate from one sample, sequenced in a study of CD8 T cells in Susac syndrome. RNA was extracted with the RNeasy kit, and a quantity of roughly 0.5 to 1 ug was reverse transcribed using random hexamers. TCRdb reprocessed the immunoSEQ multiplex PCR reads via MiXCR and lists one record per CDR3 protein. The sample includes more than 55,000 distinct CDR3 sequences, over 90% of them seen just once. The sequencing input was CD8+ T cells from PBMCs. These receptors originate from a human donor in good health.

This chain links TRBV6-2 or TRBV6-3 with TRBJ2-2; D is perhaps TRBD1 or TRBD2 (5 bases each). Trimming stripped 6 bases from V and 0 bases from J, with 11 bases between. CDR1 is MNHEY and CDR2 is SVGEGT in the germline V gene. CDR3 size: 15 residues. The DNA of the CDR3 is TGTGCCAGCAGCCCGGGACCGTCGAACACCGGGGAGCTGTTTTTT. This encodes CASSPGPSNTGELFF.

The chain is built from TRBV29-1 and TRBJ2-5; 8 bases are a match to TRBD1. V dropped 4 bases and J dropped 4; count of bases not matched to a gene: 8. This CDR3 comprises 14 residues. The germline V gene has CDR1 SQVTM and CDR2 ANQGSEA. As DNA, the CDR3 is TGCAGCGTTGGGGGCAGGGGGCAGGGAGAGACCCAGTACTTC. Protein product: CSVGGRGQGETQYF. Variable domain in full (rest from reference TRBV29-1 and TRBJ2-5): SAVISQKPSRDICQRGTSLTIQCQVDSQVTMMFWYRQQPGQSLTLIATANQGSEATYESGFVIDKFPISRPNLTFSTLTVSNMSPEDSSIYLCSVGGRGQGETQYFGPGTRLLVL.

The rearrangement links TRBV11-3 to TRBJ2-5; 10 bases align to TRBD1. CDR3 size: 14 residues. Germline trimming cut 5 bases from V and 3 bases from J; bases unmatched to any gene: 3. The germline V gene has CDR1 SGHNT and CDR2 YENEEA. The CDR3 region has the DNA TGTGCCAGCAGCCGGACAGGGGGTAAAGAGACCCAGTACTTC. As protein: CASSRTGGKETQYF.

The rearrangement links TRBV6-1 to TRBJ1-1; D is unclear. Between the trimmed V and J ends, which lost 6 bases and 0 bases, there was a span of 14 bases. This CDR3 contains 15 residues. Per germline, CDR1 MNHNS and CDR2 SASEGT. The CDR3 nucleotides read TGTGCCAGCAGGGCGGTGGAGAACATGAACACTGAAGCTTTCTTT. It specifies CASRAVENMNTEAFF.

V gene TRBV4-1 combines with J gene TRBJ1-5; D is ambiguous. Germline CDR1 reads MGHRA; CDR2 reads YSYEKL. Trimming stripped 0 bases from V and 3 bases from J, with 12 bases between. CDR3 length: 16 amino acids. The CDR3 bases are TGCGCCAGCAGCCAAGAGGTCCGTGTGGACAATCAGCCCCAGCATTTT. Amino acid sequence: CASSQEVRVDNQPQHF.

This sequence joins TRBV27 and TRBJ2-1; 7 positions agree with TRBD1. Per germline, CDR1 MNHEY and CDR2 SMNVEV (reference sequence). The CDR3 consists of 14 residues. V gave up 3 bases and J gave up 4 bases; unmatched junction bases: 3. CDR3 in DNA: TGTGCCAGCAGTTTCAGGGACAGTTACAATGAGCAGTTCTTC. Translated, it gives CASSFRDSYNEQFF.

This chain links TRBV21-1 with TRBJ2-5; the table's TRBD1 call for D was not verified on the DNA. TRBV21-1 is described as a pseudogene. The CDR3 contains 16 residues. The CDR3 loop reads CASSKYRWGRPGTQYF. The CDR3 coding sequence is TGTGCCAGCAGCAAATATAGGTGGGGGCGGCCCGGGACCCAGTACTTC.

The chain links TRBV4-1 to TRBJ1-1; D unresolved. CDR3 length: 17 amino acids. The germline CDR1 and CDR2 sequences are MGHRA and YSYEKL. V lost 0 bases and J lost 1, with 15 bases in between. CDR3 sequence reads: CASSQDAFLGPNTEAFF. CDR3 DNA: TGCGCCAGCAGCCAAGATGCCTTCCTCGGACCGAACACTGAAGCTTTCTTT.

The chain links TRBV20-1 to TRBJ2-1; TRBD2 aligns across 8 bases. V shed 0 bases, J shed 2 bases, and the junction held 9 bases outside the gene matches. The length of the CDR3 is 17 residues. Germline CDR1 is DFQATT and CDR2 is SNEGSKA (reference sequence). The CDR3 protein is CSARDISSGSPYNEQFF. The CDR3 region has the DNA TGCAGTGCTAGAGATATCTCTAGCGGGTCCCCCTACAATGAGCAGTTCTTC.

The chain employs TRBV30 and TRBJ2-1; no definite D call. V lost 3 bases, J lost 4 bases, and 7 bases lay in between. This CDR3 is 12 amino acids long. CDR1 GTSNPN and CDR2 SVGIG come from the germline V gene (reference sequence). Here the CDR3 reads CAWRAGYNEQFF. CDR3 sequence (DNA): TGTGCCTGGAGGGCCGGTTACAATGAGCAGTTCTTC.

The chain is built from TRBV27 and TRBJ2-6; D not resolved. The CDR3 has 16 amino acids. CDR1 and CDR2 (germline): MNHEY, SMNVEV (reference sequence). V shed 5 bases and J shed 0 bases, with 11 bases lying between them. The CDR3 coding sequence is TGTGCCAGCAGTGAGACCGATGTCTCTGGGGCCAACGTCCTGACTTTC. This translates into CASSETDVSGANVLTF. The whole variable domain, remainder taken from reference TRBV27 and TRBJ2-6, is EAQVTQNPRYLITVTGKKLTVTCSQNMNHEYMSWYRQDPGLGLRQIYYSMNVEVTDKGDVPEGYKVSRKEKRNFPLILESPSPNQTSLYFCASSETDVSGANVLTFGAGSRLTVL.

CDR3 amino acids: CASSFRQSSNNSPLHF. The DNA of the CDR3 is TGTGCCAGCAGTTTTCGGCAGAGTTCAAATAATTCACCCCTCCACTTT. The V and J genes are TRBV28 and TRBJ1-6; D call uncertain. V dropped 3 bases and J dropped 5 bases, with 14 bases sitting between them. Germline V lookup: CDR1 MDHEN, CDR2 SYDVKM. The CDR3 length is 16 residues.

The CDR3: CASILSAYEQYF. The CDR3 nucleotides are TGTGCCAGTATTTTGAGCGCGTACGAGCAGTACTTC. The chain is built from TRBV6-1 and TRBJ2-7; no clear D gene. Germline CDR1 is MNHNS and CDR2 is SASEGT. The CDR3 consists of 12 residues. The V and J ends lost 9 bases and 4 bases respectively, with 13 bases between them.

The chain links TRBV27 to TRBJ2-3; D is undetermined. The CDR3 consists of 14 residues. CDR1 is MNHEY, CDR2 SMNVEV, per germline (reference sequence). V was cut by 8 bases and J by 2 bases, with 14 bases left in between. The CDR3 nucleotides read TGTGCCAGCGGAAGAACGAGGACCACAGATACGCAGTATTTT. Translating it yields CASGRTRTTDTQYF.

This clonotype occurred once. For the CDR3, the DNA is TGTGCCAGTAGTGCCCGACAGGGGGGAAATGAGCAGTTCTTC. Its protein is CASSARQGGNEQFF. V usage is TRBV19 and J usage is TRBJ2-1; 9 bases are shared with TRBD1. Germline loops: CDR1 LNHDA, CDR2 SQIVND (reference sequence). V dropped 5 bases and J dropped 7; count of bases not matched to a gene: 6. This CDR3 has 14 amino acids. The entire variable domain, with the rest obtained from reference TRBV19 and TRBJ2-1, is as follows: DGGITQSPKYLFRKEGQNVTLSCEQNLNHDAMYWYRQDPGQGLRLIYYSQIVNDFQKGDIAEGYSVSREKKESFPLTVTSAQKNPTAFYLCASSARQGGNEQFFGPGTRLTVL.

The V call is TRBV5-1, the J call TRBJ2-1, with D possibly being TRBD2 (5 bases). The V end lost 0 bases, the J end lost 5 bases, and 12 bases lay between the germline ends. Per germline, CDR1 SGHRS and CDR2 YFSETQ. CDR3 size: 15 residues. The DNA for the CDR3 is TGCGCCAGCAGCTTGGCCCTCGGACTCGACAATGAGCAGTTCTTC. Protein sequence: CASSLALGLDNEQFF.

The rearrangement uses TRBV9 and TRBJ2-5; D is uncertain. CDR1 is SGDLS and CDR2 is YYNGEE in the germline V gene. CDR3 size: 15 residues. V was clipped by 0 bases and J by 5 bases, with 14 bases between them. The CDR3 nucleotides are TGTGCCAGCAGCGTAGAGCCGGGTCGGGTGGAGACCCAGTACTTC. Protein: CASSVEPGRVETQYF. Full variable domain (outside the CDR3, taken from reference TRBV9 and TRBJ2-5): DSGVTQTPKHLITATGQRVTLRCSPRSGDLSVYWYQQSLDQGLQFLIQYYNGEERAKGNILERFSAQQFPDLHSELNLSSLELGDSALYFCASSVEPGRVETQYFGPGTRLLVL.

As DNA, the CDR3 is TGCAGCGTCAAATCACAGGGAGGAGAGGAAAAACTGTTTTTT. Protein sequence: CSVKSQGGEEKLFF. The chain links TRBV29-1 to TRBJ1-4, with a weak D call TRBD1 (6 bases). V gave up 6 bases and J gave up 8 bases, with 19 bases separating them. Germline lookup yields CDR1 SQVTM and CDR2 ANQGSEA. The CDR3 has 14 residues.

The gene calls are TRBV2 and TRBJ2-2; 12 nucleotides match TRBD2. CDR3 length equals 18 residues. The germline V gene has CDR1 SNHLY and CDR2 FYNNEI. The CDR3 sequence: CVILPRLLAGGRAGELFF. For the CDR3, the DNA is TGTGTCATCCTACCCCGGCTGCTAGCGGGGGGGCGAGCCGGGGAGCTGTTTTTT.

This chain links TRBV27 with TRBJ2-1; weak D call: TRBD1 (5 bases). V gave up 6 bases and J gave up 0 bases, with 12 bases separating them. CDR1 is MNHEY, CDR2 SMNVEV, per germline (reference sequence). The CDR3 is 15 amino acids. CDR3: CASRLSQGSYNEQFF. The CDR3, as DNA: TGTGCCAGCAGACTTAGCCAGGGCTCCTACAATGAGCAGTTCTTC.

This chain connects TRBV30 to TRBJ2-7; 9 nucleotides agree with TRBD1. Germline V gene data show CDR1 as GTSNPN and CDR2 as SVGIG (reference sequence). The CDR3 covers 13 residues. The ends lost 5 bases at V and 6 bases at J; junction bases unmatched: 8. The CDR3 region has the DNA TGTGCCTGGGGTCAGACAGGGGGATCCGAGCAGTACTTC. This gives the protein CAWGQTGGSEQYF. Variable domain in full (rest from reference TRBV30 and TRBJ2-7): SQTIHQWPATLVQPVGSPLSLECTVEGTSNPNLYWYRQAAGRGLQLLFYSVGIGQISSEVPQNLSASRPQDRQFILSSKKLLLSDSGFYLCAWGQTGGSEQYFGPGTRLTVT.

V and J are TRBV29-1 and TRBJ1-1, with D perhaps TRBD1 (5 bases). With 3 bases removed from V and 6 bases from J, the gap between germline ends came to 20 bases. The CDR3 is made up of 15 amino acids. The germline V gene encodes CDR1 SQVTM and CDR2 ANQGSEA. The CDR3 is CSVEYPGHPNAEAFF. Here the CDR3 DNA reads TGCAGCGTTGAGTATCCAGGGCACCCAAACGCTGAAGCTTTCTTT.

The rearrangement uses TRBV4-3 and TRBJ2-5, with 13 bases identical to TRBD2. The CDR3 has 17 amino acids. From germline, CDR1 is LGHNA and CDR2 YSLEER. J lost 5 bases, V lost 0 bases, and 6 bases had no gene match. The CDR3 sequence: CASSQDRATSGGETQYF. DNA of the CDR3: TGCGCCAGCAGCCAAGATCGGGCGACTAGCGGGGGGGAGACCCAGTACTTC.

V gene TRBV7-9 combines with J gene TRBJ2-1, with unresolved D. Germline assignment: CDR1 SEHNR and CDR2 FQNEAQ (reference sequence). The CDR3 length is 13 residues. V was shortened by 5 bases and J by 7 bases, with 12 bases between the two germline ends. CDR3 in amino acids: CASSTRVGNEQFF. Here the CDR3 DNA reads TGTGCCAGCAGCACCCGCGTCGGGAATGAGCAGTTCTTC. Using reference TRBV7-9 and TRBJ2-1 for the parts outside the CDR3, the full variable domain is DTGVSQNPRHKITKRGQNVTFRCDPISEHNRLYWYRQTLGQGPEFLTYFQNEAQLEKSRLLSDRFSAERPKGSFSTLEIQRTEQGDSAMYLCASSTRVGNEQFFGPGTRLTVL.

The gene calls are TRBV7-3 and TRBJ2-1; the D is unclear. Looked up from germline, CDR1 is SGHTA and CDR2 is FQGTGA. V lost 4 bases, J lost 9 bases, and 22 bases lay in between. The CDR3 is made up of 16 amino acids. CDR3 loop: CASSSPYPGDLGEQFF. The DNA for the CDR3 is TGTGCCAGCAGCTCCCCCTACCCTGGGGATTTGGGTGAGCAGTTCTTC.